This passage covers 23 T cell receptor beta chains from one sample sequenced in a study of shared clonotypes between healthy human individuals. Profiled with immunoSEQ multiplex PCR; TCRdb holds only in-frame clones, not every one. The sample lists some 2 million clones, over 85% occurring once. Sequencing was carried out using naive CD4+ T cells sorted from blood. The subset was: CD45RA+ positively selected. These receptors all stem from a man in his late teens or twenties in good health.

This clone was picked up a small number of times. This chain connects TRBV6-5 to TRBJ2-7, with TRBD1 identical over 8 bases. Germline V gene lookup returns CDR1 MNHEY and CDR2 SVGAGI. CDR3 length: 13 residues. Trimming cost V 6 bases and J 3 bases; bases outside gene matches: 4. The CDR3 DNA follows: TGTGCCAGCAGCTTCAGGGGGCTCTACGAGCAGTACTTC. It codes for CASSFRGLYEQYF.

The chain combines TRBV9 with TRBJ2-7, with 7 nucleotides matching TRBD2. The ends lost 4 bases at V and 2 bases at J; junction bases unmatched: 12. Germline V CDR1 and CDR2: SGDLS, YYNGEE. CDR3 size: 16 residues. CDR3 amino acids: CASSWSGASGAYEQYF. CDR3 bases: TGTGCCAGCAGCTGGAGCGGGGCTAGCGGAGCCTACGAGCAGTACTTC. The full variable domain, with the rest looked up from reference TRBV9 and TRBJ2-7, is DSGVTQTPKHLITATGQRVTLRCSPRSGDLSVYWYQQSLDQGLQFLIQYYNGEERAKGNILERFSAQQFPDLHSELNLSSLELGDSALYFCASSWSGASGAYEQYFGPGTRLTVT.

The chain couples TRBV10-2 to TRBJ1-1; D unresolved. V dropped 4 bases and J dropped 8 bases, with 11 bases sitting between them. Germline V gene sequence: CDR1 WSHSY, CDR2 SAAADI. The CDR3 runs 12 residues. The CDR3 DNA reads TGCGCCAGCAGTGTAGGCCAGCCCGAAGCTTTCTTT. This sequence encodes CASSVGQPEAFF.

In its sample, this clone was seen once. This clone may be a read error of a much larger clone one base away. The CDR3 nucleotides are TGTGCCAGCAGCTTAGGACAGCACTATGGCTACACCTTC. Its translation is CASSLGQHYGYTF. The chain has TRBV5-5 and TRBJ1-2; TRBD1 is a possible D gene (6 bases). This CDR3 has 13 residues. V dropped 2 bases and J dropped 3 bases, with 8 bases sitting between them. The germline CDR1 and CDR2 sequences are SGHKS and YYEKEE (reference sequence).

This chain joins TRBV2 and TRBJ1-2; 7 bases line up with TRBD1. The CDR3 is made up of 16 amino acids. With V trimmed by 1 base and J by 8 bases, 13 bases remained unmatched. Germline CDR1 SNHLY, CDR2 FYNNEI. DNA for the CDR3: TGTGCCAGCAGTGAAGACTTTCGACAGGGAGTAGGAGGCTACACCTTC. As protein: CASSEDFRQGVGGYTF.

This chain joins TRBV28 and TRBJ1-2, with D uncertain. The CDR3 consists of 12 residues. The ends were cut back, 3 bases at V and 8 bases at J, with 10 bases in the middle. The germline V gene encodes CDR1 MDHEN and CDR2 SYDVKM. The CDR3 protein is CASSFSAAGYTF. CDR3 sequence (DNA): TGTGCCAGCAGTTTCTCGGCAGCGGGCTACACCTTC.

The rearrangement uses TRBV6-1 and TRBJ2-7, with D perhaps TRBD1 or TRBD2 (5 bases each). This CDR3 has 14 residues. Per the germline V gene, CDR1 is MNHNS and CDR2 is SASEGT. Trimming left V 11 bases short and J 1 base short, with 18 bases between. The DNA for the CDR3 is TGTGCCTCAGCGGCAGGGTTCGTGTCCTACGAGCAGTACTTC. Translating gives CASAAGFVSYEQYF.

The genes are TRBV30 and TRBJ1-2; maybe TRBD1 (5 bases). Trimming stripped 0 bases from V and 3 bases from J, with 5 bases between. The CDR3 totals 12 residues. Germline V gene sequence: CDR1 GTSNPN, CDR2 SVGIG (reference sequence). The CDR3 protein is CAWSVGHYGYTF. In DNA, the CDR3 is TGTGCCTGGAGTGTGGGGCACTATGGCTACACCTTC.

The chain couples TRBV6-5 to TRBJ2-7, with TRBD2 as a possible D gene (5 bases). Trimming took 2 bases from V and 6 from J, leaving 17 bases between them. The germline CDR1 and CDR2 sequences are MNHEY and SVGAGI. The CDR3 sequence is 15 residues long. CDR3 residues: CASSYEGAPPIEQYF. CDR3 sequence (DNA): TGTGCCAGCAGTTACGAGGGCGCCCCTCCTATCGAGCAGTACTTC.

The chain joins TRBV10-2 to TRBJ2-7, with 9 bases identical to TRBD1. Germline V gene lookup returns CDR1 WSHSY and CDR2 SAAADI. With V trimmed by 6 bases and J by 2 bases, 11 bases remained unmatched. This CDR3 has 16 residues. CDR3 coding DNA: TGCGCCAGCAGCCGGGACAGGGTCCTACCCACCTACGAGCAGTACTTC. This gives the protein CASSRDRVLPTYEQYF.

V and J are TRBV19 and TRBJ1-6; D is perhaps TRBD1 (5 bases). In germline, CDR1 is LNHDA, CDR2 SQIVND (reference sequence). Trimming took 4 bases from V and 8 from J, leaving 15 bases between them. This CDR3 has 15 amino acids. CDR3 coding DNA: TGTGCCAGTAGTACCTCGGGAGGGGCGGATTCACCCCTCCACTTT. This translates into CASSTSGGADSPLHF.

The chain recombines TRBV28 with TRBJ2-2; D unclear. The CDR3 loop spans 13 amino acids. V was cut by 1 base and J by 5 bases, with 5 bases left in between. Looked up from germline, CDR1 is MDHEN and CDR2 is SYDVKM. CDR3 region: CASSLFGTGELFF. The CDR3 DNA follows: TGTGCCAGCAGTTTATTTGGGACCGGGGAGCTGTTTTTT.

The CDR3 sequence: CASSEAPATYYEQYF. The DNA for the CDR3 is TGTGCCAGCAGTGAAGCGCCAGCGACTTACTACGAGCAGTACTTC. The chain has TRBV6-1 and TRBJ2-7; D is undetermined. Germline V CDR1 and CDR2: MNHNS, SASEGT. The length of the CDR3 is 15 residues. V was shortened by 0 bases and J by 3 bases, with 12 bases between the two germline ends.

The rearrangement uses TRBV10-2 and TRBJ1-5; possible D gene TRBD1, 5 bases. The germline V gene has CDR1 WSHSY and CDR2 SAAADI. V lost 10 bases and J 4 bases, leaving 14 bases between the germline ends. This CDR3 spans 13 amino acids. The CDR3 DNA is TGCGCCACTTCGACAGCCTTAAATCAGCCCCAGCATTTT. Translated: CATSTALNQPQHF.

This chain joins TRBV7-9 and TRBJ2-1; D is undetermined. Germline V gene sequence: CDR1 SEHNR, CDR2 FQNEAQ (reference sequence). The CDR3 is made up of 16 amino acids. Between the trimmed V and J ends, which lost 2 bases and 0 bases, there was a span of 11 bases. CDR3 nucleotides: TGTGCCAGCAGCTTACTAATTCCGAGCTCCTACAATGAGCAGTTCTTC. Its protein product is CASSLLIPSSYNEQFF.

A remark on this clone: A much larger clone lies one base from this, so it may be a read error. This same CDR3 is encoded by further DNA sequences in the sample. Here the CDR3 reads CASSSTMPPYEQYF. In nucleotides, the CDR3 is TGTGCCAGCAGCTCAACTATGCCTCCCTACGAGCAGTACTTC. The chain carries TRBV7-9 and TRBJ2-7, with D hard to call. Trimming left V 4 bases short and J 2 bases short, with 12 bases between. The CDR3 contains 14 residues. Germline loops: CDR1 SEHNR, CDR2 FQNEAQ (reference sequence).

A single count supports this clone. The chain employs TRBV25-1 and TRBJ2-5; D not resolved. The V end was cut by 5 bases, the J end by 5 bases, with 12 bases between. Per germline, CDR1 MGHDK and CDR2 SYGVNS. The CDR3 is 13 residues long. CDR3 region: CASSTTARETQYF. The CDR3 DNA sequence: TGTGCCAGCAGTACAACCGCGAGGGAGACCCAGTACTTC.

This chain links TRBV25-1 with TRBJ1-4; no firm D call. Germline CDR1 is MGHDK and CDR2 is SYGVNS. The CDR3 is 14 amino acids. The V end was cut by 0 bases, the J end by 8 bases, with 10 bases between. This CDR3 is CASSEYAPGEKLFF. CDR3 DNA sequence: TGTGCCAGCAGTGAATATGCCCCGGGGGAAAAACTGTTTTTT.

This chain connects TRBV5-6 to TRBJ2-6; the D is unclear. The germline V gene encodes CDR1 SGHDT and CDR2 YYEEEE. V was cut by 7 bases and J by 4 bases, with 18 bases left in between. The CDR3 runs to 16 residues. CDR3 DNA: TGTGCCAGCCGCCGTGGCGGTTCCAAAGGGGCCAACGTCCTGACTTTC. It encodes CASRRGGSKGANVLTF.

This rearrangement joins TRBV10-3 to TRBJ2-2, with D unresolved. Germline assignment: CDR1 ENHRY and CDR2 SYGVKD. V dropped 2 bases and J dropped 4 bases, with 5 bases sitting between them. The CDR3 has 13 amino acids. CDR3 DNA sequence: TGTGCCATCAGTGAGGACGGCACCGGGGAGCTGTTTTTT. It translates to CAISEDGTGELFF.

The J gene is TRBJ1-6, the V gene TRBV19; 8 bases match TRBD1. This CDR3 comprises 14 residues. The ends lost 9 bases at V and 6 bases at J; junction bases unmatched: 7. CDR1 and CDR2 from the germline V gene are LNHDA and SQIVND (reference sequence). The CDR3 is CASAGQGGNSPLHF. CDR3 DNA sequence: TGTGCCAGCGCAGGACAGGGAGGTAATTCACCCCTCCACTTT.

As DNA, the CDR3 is TGTGCCAGTAGTGTATACAGGGGAGAGACTAATGAAAAACTGTTTTTT. Translated, it gives CASSVYRGETNEKLFF. The chain links TRBV19 to TRBJ1-4; 7 positions agree with TRBD1. The CDR3 length is 16 residues. Per germline, CDR1 LNHDA and CDR2 SQIVND (reference sequence). The ends lost 5 bases at V and 2 bases at J; junction bases unmatched: 8.

The gene calls are TRBV5-6 and TRBJ1-1; D unclear. CDR1 is SGHDT, CDR2 YYEEEE, per germline. This CDR3 has 13 amino acids. V was pared by 7 bases and J by 5 bases, with 15 bases between. CDR3 bases: TGTGCCAGCTGTTGGCAGAGAGGGACTGAAGCTTTCTTT. It encodes CASCWQRGTEAFF. Complete variable domain (other parts from reference TRBV5-6 and TRBJ1-1): DAGVTQSPTHLIKTRGQQVTLRCSPKSGHDTVSWYQQALGQGPQFIFQYYEEEERQRGNFPDRFSGHQFPNYSSELNVNALLLGDSALYLCASCWQRGTEAFFGQGTRLTVV.